These 22 T cell receptor beta chains were all obtained from the same sample, sequenced in a study of beta chain features in type 1 diabetes. Investigators reverse transcribed all isolated RNA, so they sequenced expressed TCRB transcripts. The assay was immunoSEQ multiplex PCR, and TCRdb's table has in-frame clones only and misses some. The data show about 900,000 clones, under 20% seen once. The sample taken for sequencing was naive CD4+ T cells from blood. These receptors all come from a woman aged 18 to 35 in good health.

The chain recombines TRBV11-3 with TRBJ2-1; no reliable D call. Trimming stripped 0 bases from V and 9 bases from J, with 9 bases between. CDR1 is SGHNT and CDR2 is YENEEA in the germline V gene. This CDR3 has 13 residues. The CDR3 DNA reads as TGTGCCAGCAGCTTAGATAGACCTAGTGAGCAGTTCTTC. Residues: CASSLDRPSEQFF.

This clone was counted only a few times. This sequence joins TRBV9 and TRBJ2-1; maybe TRBD1 (5 bases). Trimming took off 9 bases at V and 9 bases at J, with 16 bases between the two ends. Germline loops: CDR1 SGDLS, CDR2 YYNGEE. The CDR3 consists of 12 residues. CDR3 sequence: CANPQGVGEQFF. The CDR3 DNA sequence: TGTGCCAACCCGCAGGGCGTCGGTGAGCAGTTCTTC.

Only a few counts were recorded for this clone. This chain uses TRBV14 with TRBJ1-1; no clear D. Germline values: CDR1 SGHDN, CDR2 FVKESK. The V end lost 1 base, the J end lost 4 bases, and 10 bases lay between the germline ends. The CDR3 runs 14 residues. CDR3 sequence: CASSQGVSSTEAFF. DNA for the CDR3: TGTGCCAGCAGCCAAGGAGTTTCCAGCACTGAAGCTTTCTTT.

With regard to this clone: No DNA is shown, since the ends of the CDR3 on it are uncertain; the CDR3 is the one TCRdb lists. This chain connects TRBV23-1 to TRBJ2-2; TRBD2 is the table's D call, not checked against the DNA. TRBV23-1 is an open reading frame whose function is uncertain. The CDR3 is 14 amino acids long, termini counted. CDR3 residues: CASSLGPAPGSCFF.

CDR3 region: CASSLTGKDIQYF. The CDR3 DNA reads as TGCGCCAGCAGCCTGACAGGGAAAGACATTCAGTACTTC. V usage is TRBV4-3 and J usage is TRBJ2-4, with 7 bases that match TRBD1. The CDR3 consists of 13 residues. The V gene end was trimmed by 4 bases and the J gene end by 8 bases; junction bases not matched to a gene: 5. Germline assignment: CDR1 LGHNA and CDR2 YSLEER.

The CDR3, as DNA: TGTGCCAGCAGCCTGAGGGATGCCAACGTCCTGACTTTC. Translation gives CASSLRDANVLTF. The chain carries TRBV13 and TRBJ2-6; TRBD2 is a possible D gene (5 bases). The CDR3 spans 13 residues. From germline, CDR1 is PRHDT and CDR2 FYEKMQ (reference sequence). V was clipped by 5 bases and J by 7 bases, with 9 bases between them.

In its sample, this clone was seen a few times. This chain joins TRBV11-2 and TRBJ2-4, with D maybe TRBD1 (6 bases). The CDR3 spans 13 residues. Germline V CDR1 and CDR2: SGHAT, FQNNGV. Trimming removed 3 bases from V and 5 bases from J, with 8 bases in between. CDR3 region: CASSLAGENIQYF. CDR3 bases: TGTGCCAGCAGCTTGGCAGGGGAAAACATTCAGTACTTC.

The rearrangement uses TRBV2 and TRBJ2-7; D call uncertain. Germline assignment: CDR1 SNHLY and CDR2 FYNNEI. CDR3 length equals 11 residues. V gave up 6 bases and J gave up 5 bases, with 8 bases separating them. CDR3 nucleotides: TGTGCCAGCAGCCCGGGCCACGAGCAGTACTTC. Encoded protein: CASSPGHEQYF. Complete variable domain (other parts from reference TRBV2 and TRBJ2-7): EPEVTQTPSHQVTQMGQEVILRCVPISNHLYFYWYRQILGQKVEFLVSFYNNEISEKSEIFDDQFSVERPDGSNFTLKIRSTKLEDSAMYFCASSPGHEQYFGPGTRLTVT.

This clone has a handful of counts. V is TRBV11-2 and J is TRBJ2-5, with D perhaps matching TRBD1 or TRBD2 (5 bases each). From germline, CDR1 is SGHAT and CDR2 FQNNGV. There are 16 residues in the CDR3. V dropped 5 bases and J dropped 7 bases, with 23 bases sitting between them. The CDR3 nucleotides are TGTGCCAGCAGCCGGTTAGCCCCGGGACGGAATAGGACCCAGTACTTC. As protein: CASSRLAPGRNRTQYF. Filled out from reference TRBV11-2 and TRBJ2-5, the complete variable domain reads EAGVAQSPRYKIIEKRQSVAFWCNPISGHATLYWYQQILGQGPKLLIQFQNNGVVDDSQLPKDRFSAERLKGVDSTLKIQPAKLEDSAVYLCASSRLAPGRNRTQYFGPGTRLLVL.

This clone has only a few counts. This chain uses TRBV18 with TRBJ1-2; no definite D call. V lost 3 bases and J 3 bases, leaving 11 bases between the germline ends. Germline CDR1 and CDR2: KGHSH and LQKENI. The CDR3 runs to 14 residues. The CDR3 bases are TGTGCCAGCTCACCGCGCGACGGGTACTATGGCTACACCTTC. Translated, it gives CASSPRDGYYGYTF.

The chain is built from TRBV4-1 and TRBJ2-1, with TRBD1 identical over 9 bases. The CDR3 loop spans 17 amino acids. V shed 0 bases, J shed 4 bases, and the junction held 7 bases outside the gene matches. CDR1 and CDR2 from the germline V gene are MGHRA and YSYEKL. The CDR3 coding sequence is TGCGCCAGCAGCCAAGATTTAACAGGGGGCGGTTACAATGAGCAGTTCTTC. Its protein is CASSQDLTGGGYNEQFF.

The genes are TRBV9 and TRBJ2-7; weak D call: TRBD1 (6 bases). Looked up from germline, CDR1 is SGDLS and CDR2 is YYNGEE. V shed 4 bases and J shed 0 bases, with 11 bases lying between them. There are 14 residues in the CDR3. In DNA, the CDR3 is TGTGCCAGCAGCCCCGGGACACACTCCTACGAGCAGTACTTC. Protein: CASSPGTHSYEQYF.

This clone was counted between two and nine times. The chain recombines TRBV5-1 with TRBJ2-2; D remains unclear. Germline V gene lookup returns CDR1 SGHRS and CDR2 YFSETQ. The ends were cut back, 0 bases at V and 6 bases at J, with 21 bases in the middle. CDR3 length: 18 amino acids. The chain's CDR3 is CASSLGKFLRLAPGELFF. The DNA of the CDR3 is TGCGCCAGCAGCTTGGGGAAGTTCTTACGCCTGGCGCCCGGGGAGCTGTTTTTT.

The chain carries TRBV19 and TRBJ1-2, with D hard to call. Germline V lookup: CDR1 LNHDA, CDR2 SQIVND (reference sequence). The CDR3 runs to 14 residues. The germline V and J ends were trimmed by 3 bases and 0 bases, with 8 bases remaining between them. The CDR3 sequence is CASSIGLPNYGYTF. For the CDR3, the DNA is TGTGCCAGTAGTATTGGCTTACCTAACTATGGCTACACCTTC. The full variable domain, with the rest looked up from reference TRBV19 and TRBJ1-2, is DGGITQSPKYLFRKEGQNVTLSCEQNLNHDAMYWYRQDPGQGLRLIYYSQIVNDFQKGDIAEGYSVSREKKESFPLTVTSAQKNPTAFYLCASSIGLPNYGYTFGSGTRLTVV.

The rearrangement links TRBV6-1 to TRBJ1-1; 9 bases are shared with TRBD1. This CDR3 has 16 residues. Germline values: CDR1 MNHNS, CDR2 SASEGT. The ends lost 0 bases at V and 4 bases at J; junction bases unmatched: 6. CDR3 sequence reads: CASSEAGTGGVTEAFF. The CDR3 DNA reads TGTGCCAGCAGTGAAGCGGGAACAGGGGGCGTCACTGAAGCTTTCTTT.

This chain joins TRBV7-9 and TRBJ2-1; TRBD2 matches at 8 bases. The length of the CDR3 is 15 residues. Trimming removed 5 bases from V and 10 bases from J; junction bases left unmatched: 13. Germline-derived CDR1 and CDR2 are SEHNR and FQNEAQ (reference sequence). The CDR3 DNA follows: TGTGCCAGCAGCCCTTGGGGGAGCGGGAGAGTCGAGCAGTTCTTC. Translated, it gives CASSPWGSGRVEQFF.

The J gene is TRBJ1-2, the V gene TRBV7-8; weak D call: TRBD1 (5 bases). V was trimmed by 4 bases and J by 3 bases, leaving 12 bases between them. This CDR3 is 14 amino acids long. Per the germline V gene, CDR1 is SGHVS and CDR2 is FQNEAQ. The CDR3 region is CASSSGGIYYGYTF. As DNA, the CDR3 is TGTGCCAGCAGCTCTGGGGGAATATACTATGGCTACACCTTC.

This clone was counted between two and nine times. This chain links TRBV7-2 with TRBJ2-2; D possibly corresponds to TRBD2 (6 bases). Germline lookup yields CDR1 SGHTA and CDR2 FQGNSA. This CDR3 is 13 amino acids long. Trimming left V 5 bases short and J 5 bases short, with 9 bases between. CDR3 coding DNA: TGTGCCAGCAGCCTCCGGGGGACCGGGGAGCTGTTTTTT. Its protein is CASSLRGTGELFF. Using reference TRBV7-2 and TRBJ2-2 for the parts outside the CDR3, the full variable domain is GAGVSQSPSNKVTEKGKDVELRCDPISGHTALYWYRQSLGQGLEFLIYFQGNSAPDKSGLPSDRFSAERTGGSVSTLTIQRTQQEDSAVYLCASSLRGTGELFFGEGSRLTVL.

This clone was seen more than once but under ten times. The genes are TRBV5-6 and TRBJ2-4; D gene unclear. The germline V gene encodes CDR1 SGHDT and CDR2 YYEEEE. The CDR3 sequence is 14 residues long. Trimming pared 0 bases from V and 2 bases from J, leaving 6 bases between. The CDR3 region has the DNA TGTGCCAGCAGCTTGGCACGGTCCAAAAACATTCAGTACTTC. Translation: CASSLARSKNIQYF.

The gene calls are TRBV7-8 and TRBJ2-1, with a tentative D call TRBD2 (6 bases). This CDR3 spans 16 amino acids. Deletions cut 4 bases from V and 5 bases from J, with 18 bases between. CDR1 is SGHVS and CDR2 is FQNEAQ in the germline V gene. DNA for the CDR3: TGTGCCAGCAGCTCCTCGTTCAGCGGGTACCACAATGAGCAGTTCTTC. Amino acids: CASSSSFSGYHNEQFF.

The chain carries TRBV19 and TRBJ2-7; D might be TRBD2 (5 bases). CDR1 is LNHDA and CDR2 is SQIVND in the germline V gene (reference sequence). This CDR3 spans 14 amino acids. Trimming removed 2 bases at V and 3 bases at J, with 11 bases between. CDR3 residues: CASSIPGLLYEQYF. DNA for the CDR3: TGTGCCAGTAGTATACCCGGACTTCTCTACGAGCAGTACTTC.

There are a few counts of this clone. This sequence joins TRBV28 and TRBJ1-1; D gene ambiguous. Germline V gene data show CDR1 as MDHEN and CDR2 as SYDVKM. The CDR3 sequence is 13 residues long. Between the trimmed V and J ends, which lost 3 bases and 9 bases, there was a span of 14 bases. The CDR3 region has the DNA TGTGCCAGCAGTTTGGCCCTACTGACCCAAGCTTTCTTT. Protein product: CASSLALLTQAFF. The full variable domain, in which reference TRBV28 and TRBJ1-1 provide the parts outside the CDR3, is DVKVTQSSRYLVKRTGEKVFLECVQDMDHENMFWYRQDPGLGLRLIYFSYDVKMKEKGDIPEGYSVSREKKERFSLILESASTNQTSMYLCASSLALLTQAFFGQGTRLTVV.